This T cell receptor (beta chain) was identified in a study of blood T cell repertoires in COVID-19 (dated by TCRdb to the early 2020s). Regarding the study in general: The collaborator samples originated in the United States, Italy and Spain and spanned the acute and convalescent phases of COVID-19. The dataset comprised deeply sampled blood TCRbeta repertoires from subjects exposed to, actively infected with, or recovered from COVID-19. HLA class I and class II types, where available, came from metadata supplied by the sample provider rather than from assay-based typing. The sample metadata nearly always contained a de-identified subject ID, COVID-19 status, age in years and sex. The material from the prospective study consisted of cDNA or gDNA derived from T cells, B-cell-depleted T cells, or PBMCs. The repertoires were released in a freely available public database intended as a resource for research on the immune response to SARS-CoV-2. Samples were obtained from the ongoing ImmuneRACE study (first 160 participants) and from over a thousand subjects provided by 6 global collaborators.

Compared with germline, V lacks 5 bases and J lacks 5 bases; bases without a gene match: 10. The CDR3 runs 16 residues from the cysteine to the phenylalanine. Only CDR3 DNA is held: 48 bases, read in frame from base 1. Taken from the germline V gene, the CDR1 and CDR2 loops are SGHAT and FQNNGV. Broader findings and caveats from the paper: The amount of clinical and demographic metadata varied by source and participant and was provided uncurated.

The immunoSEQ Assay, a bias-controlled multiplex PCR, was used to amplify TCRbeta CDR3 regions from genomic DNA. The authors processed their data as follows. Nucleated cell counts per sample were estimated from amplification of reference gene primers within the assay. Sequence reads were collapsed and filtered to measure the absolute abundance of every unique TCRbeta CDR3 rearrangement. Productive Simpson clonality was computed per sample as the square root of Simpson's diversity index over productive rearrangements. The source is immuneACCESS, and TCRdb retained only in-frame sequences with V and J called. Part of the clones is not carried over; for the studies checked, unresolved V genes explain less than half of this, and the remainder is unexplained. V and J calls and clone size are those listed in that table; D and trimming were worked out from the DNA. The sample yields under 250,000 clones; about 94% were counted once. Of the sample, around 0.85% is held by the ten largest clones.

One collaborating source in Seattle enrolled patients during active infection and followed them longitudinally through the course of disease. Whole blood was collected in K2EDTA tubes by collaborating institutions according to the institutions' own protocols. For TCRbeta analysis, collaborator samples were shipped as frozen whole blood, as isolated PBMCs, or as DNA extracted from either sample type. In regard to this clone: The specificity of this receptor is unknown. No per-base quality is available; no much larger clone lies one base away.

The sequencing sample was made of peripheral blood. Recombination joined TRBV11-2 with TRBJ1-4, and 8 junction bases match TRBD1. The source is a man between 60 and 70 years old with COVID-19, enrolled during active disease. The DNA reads TGTGCCAGCAGCCACTTACAGACAGGGGCGAATGAAAAACTGTTTTTT. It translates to CASSHLQTGANEKLFF.